These 2 T cell receptor beta chains came from one sample sequenced in a study of control samples from healthy donors and cancer patients. Assay used: immunoSEQ multiplex PCR; TCRdb lists only in-frame clones, some missing. The sample consists of about 98,000 clones, roughly four fifths of them appearing once. Sequences were obtained from blood. These receptors were obtained from a man in his fifties or sixties in good health.

This clone was seen only a few times. The chain couples TRBV7-9 to TRBJ1-2, with a weak D call TRBD1 (5 bases). The CDR3 loop spans 16 amino acids. Germline assignment: CDR1 SEHNR and CDR2 FQNEAQ (reference sequence). With 1 base removed from V and 5 bases from J, the gap between germline ends came to 17 bases. CDR3 sequence reads: CASSLDGAGEQYGYTF. The DNA for the CDR3 is TGTGCCAGCAGCTTAGACGGGGCAGGAGAACAATATGGCTACACCTTC. Full variable domain (outside the CDR3, taken from reference TRBV7-9 and TRBJ1-2): DTGVSQNPRHKITKRGQNVTFRCDPISEHNRLYWYRQTLGQGPEFLTYFQNEAQLEKSRLLSDRFSAERPKGSFSTLEIQRTEQGDSAMYLCASSLDGAGEQYGYTFGSGTRLTVV.

Here the CDR3 DNA reads TGTGCCAGCAGTGAAAGGTACAGGGGCGAACAGCCCCAGCATTTT. The encoded protein is CASSERYRGEQPQHF. The rearrangement links TRBV2 to TRBJ1-5; 7 bases agree with TRBD1. Germline CDR1 reads SNHLY; CDR2 reads FYNNEI. The CDR3 covers 15 residues. The V segment lost 2 bases and the J segment 7 bases; nucleotides outside the gene matches: 8.